This T cell receptor beta chain was sequenced during a study of cytomegalovirus exposure and HLA in healthy donors. Study results and limitations: Evidence from a later analysis indicated that most CMV-associated TCR beta chains looked HLA-restricted. Follow-up analysis later connected one missense variant in DCLRE1C with trimming of TCR beta V- and J-genes. Earlier analysis looked at TCR beta V segments, and most were productive about 87% or about 30% of the time.

Comments on this clone: Antigen: not known.

60 Vbeta and 13 Jbeta primers were used in PCR. Only in-frame clones appear in the TCRdb table, and some are missing; sequencing was by immunoSEQ multiplex PCR. The sample includes about 140,000 clones, 75% to 85% of them seen just once. Sample: PBMCs. The source of this sequence is a man aged 50-59 years in good health and CMV-seronegative.

The CDR3 spells CASSIQAGGPYEQFF. The CDR3 DNA reads TGTGCCAGTAGTATCCAAGCGGGGGGGCCTTATGAGCAGTTCTTC. The genes are TRBV19 and TRBJ2-1, with 10 nucleotides matching TRBD2. This CDR3 spans 15 amino acids. V trimming: 3 bases; J trimming: 8 bases; junction bases outside the gene matches: 7. CDR1 and CDR2 (germline): LNHDA, SQIVND (reference sequence).